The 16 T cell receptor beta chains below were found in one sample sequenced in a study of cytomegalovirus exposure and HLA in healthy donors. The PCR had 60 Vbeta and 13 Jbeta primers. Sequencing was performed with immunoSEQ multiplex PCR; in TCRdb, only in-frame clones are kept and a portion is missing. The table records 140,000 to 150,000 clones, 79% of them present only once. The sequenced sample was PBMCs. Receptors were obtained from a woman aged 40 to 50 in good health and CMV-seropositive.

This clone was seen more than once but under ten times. Here the CDR3 DNA reads TGTGCCAGCAGTTTCAACGCTGGCCTGTTGAACACTGAAGCTTTCTTT. Translation gives CASSFNAGLLNTEAFF. This chain joins TRBV6-5 and TRBJ1-1; the D is unclear. Between the trimmed V and J ends, which lost 4 bases and 0 bases, there was a span of 15 bases. The CDR3 contains 16 residues. From germline, CDR1 is MNHEY and CDR2 SVGAGI.

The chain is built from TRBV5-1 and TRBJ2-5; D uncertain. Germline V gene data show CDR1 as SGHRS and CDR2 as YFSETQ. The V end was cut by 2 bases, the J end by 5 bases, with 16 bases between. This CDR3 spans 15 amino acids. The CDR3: CASSFTQNPLETQYF. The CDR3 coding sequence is TGCGCCAGCAGCTTCACTCAAAACCCCCTGGAGACCCAGTACTTC.

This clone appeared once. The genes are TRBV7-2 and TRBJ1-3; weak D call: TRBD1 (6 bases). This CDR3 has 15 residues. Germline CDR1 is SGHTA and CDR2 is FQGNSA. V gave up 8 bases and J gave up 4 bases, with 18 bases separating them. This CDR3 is CASVKTWGPGNTIYF. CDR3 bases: TGTGCCAGCGTCAAAACGTGGGGGCCAGGAAACACCATATATTTT.

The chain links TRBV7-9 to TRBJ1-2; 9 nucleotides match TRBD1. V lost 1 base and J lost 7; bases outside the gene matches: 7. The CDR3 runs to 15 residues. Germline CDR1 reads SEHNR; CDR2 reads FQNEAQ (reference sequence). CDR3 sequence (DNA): TGTGCCAGCAGCTTAGAAATGGACAGGGGTGCTGGCTACACCTTC. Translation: CASSLEMDRGAGYTF.

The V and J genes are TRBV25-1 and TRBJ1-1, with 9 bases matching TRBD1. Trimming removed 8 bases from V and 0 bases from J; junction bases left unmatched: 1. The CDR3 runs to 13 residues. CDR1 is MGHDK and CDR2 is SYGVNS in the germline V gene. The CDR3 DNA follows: TGTGCCAGCGACAGGGGGATGAACACTGAAGCTTTCTTT. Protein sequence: CASDRGMNTEAFF.

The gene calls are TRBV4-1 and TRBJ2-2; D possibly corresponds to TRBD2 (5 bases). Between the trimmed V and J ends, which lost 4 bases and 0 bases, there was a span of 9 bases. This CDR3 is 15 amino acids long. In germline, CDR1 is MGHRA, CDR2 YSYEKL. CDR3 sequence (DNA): TGCGCCAGCAGCCTCCTAGCCGCGAACACCGGGGAGCTGTTTTTT. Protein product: CASSLLAANTGELFF.

CDR3 sequence: CASGGGRAYEQYF. The CDR3 nucleotides are TGTGCCAGCGGCGGGGGGCGAGCCTACGAGCAGTACTTC. The rearrangement uses TRBV7-9 and TRBJ2-7; 8 bases agree with TRBD2. Per germline, CDR1 SEHNR and CDR2 FQNEAQ (reference sequence). CDR3 size: 13 residues. V dropped 8 bases and J dropped 2; count of bases not matched to a gene: 5. The variable domain in full, completed from reference TRBV7-9 and TRBJ2-7, reads DTGVSQNPRHKITKRGQNVTFRCDPISEHNRLYWYRQTLGQGPEFLTYFQNEAQLEKSRLLSDRFSAERPKGSFSTLEIQRTEQGDSAMYLCASGGGRAYEQYFGPGTRLTVT.

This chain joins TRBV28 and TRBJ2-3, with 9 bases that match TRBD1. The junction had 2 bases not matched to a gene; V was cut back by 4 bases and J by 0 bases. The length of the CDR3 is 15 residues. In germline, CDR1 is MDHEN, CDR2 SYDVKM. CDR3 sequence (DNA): TGTGCCAGCAGTTCCGGGACAGGGAGCACAGATACGCAGTATTTT. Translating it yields CASSSGTGSTDTQYF.

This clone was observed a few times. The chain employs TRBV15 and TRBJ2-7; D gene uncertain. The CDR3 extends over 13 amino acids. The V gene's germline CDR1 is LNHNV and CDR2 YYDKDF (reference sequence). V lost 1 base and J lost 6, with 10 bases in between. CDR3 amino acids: CATSRVVSAEQYF. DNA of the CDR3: TGTGCCACCAGCAGAGTCGTCAGCGCCGAGCAGTACTTC.

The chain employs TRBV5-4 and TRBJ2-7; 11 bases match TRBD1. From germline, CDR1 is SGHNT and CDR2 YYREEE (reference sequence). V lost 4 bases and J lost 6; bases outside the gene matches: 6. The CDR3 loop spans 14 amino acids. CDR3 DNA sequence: TGTGCCAGCAGCAGCGGGACAGGGGGTGTCGAGCAGTACTTC. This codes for CASSSGTGGVEQYF. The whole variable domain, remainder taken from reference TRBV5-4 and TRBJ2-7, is ETGVTQSPTHLIKTRGQQVTLRCSSQSGHNTVSWYQQALGQGPQFIFQYYREEENGRGNFPPRFSGLQFPNYSSELNVNALELDDSALYLCASSSGTGGVEQYFGPGTRLTVT.

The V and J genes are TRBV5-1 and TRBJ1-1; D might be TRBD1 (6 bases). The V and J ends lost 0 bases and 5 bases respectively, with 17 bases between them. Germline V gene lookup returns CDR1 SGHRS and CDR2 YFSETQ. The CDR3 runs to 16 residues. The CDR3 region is CASSLGSEGGGTEAFF. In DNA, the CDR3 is TGCGCCAGCAGCTTGGGAAGTGAGGGGGGGGGAACTGAAGCTTTCTTT.

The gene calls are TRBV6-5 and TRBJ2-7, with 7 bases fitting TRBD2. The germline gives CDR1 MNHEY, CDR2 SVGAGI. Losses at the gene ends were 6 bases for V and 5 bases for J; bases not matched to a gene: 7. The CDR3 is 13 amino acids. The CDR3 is CASSAGDRDEQYF. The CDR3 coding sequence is TGTGCCAGCAGCGCGGGGGATCGGGACGAGCAGTACTTC.

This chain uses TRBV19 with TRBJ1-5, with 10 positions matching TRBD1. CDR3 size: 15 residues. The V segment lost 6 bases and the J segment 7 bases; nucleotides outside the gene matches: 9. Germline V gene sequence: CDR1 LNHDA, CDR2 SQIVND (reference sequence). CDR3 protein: CASSLIRTGGQPQHF. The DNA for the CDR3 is TGTGCCAGTAGCCTCATACGGACAGGGGGACAGCCCCAGCATTTT.

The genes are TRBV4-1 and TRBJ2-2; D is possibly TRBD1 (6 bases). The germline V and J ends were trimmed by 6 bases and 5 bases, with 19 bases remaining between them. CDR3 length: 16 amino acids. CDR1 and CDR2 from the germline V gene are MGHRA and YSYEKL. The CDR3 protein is CASSRSGHMNTGELFF. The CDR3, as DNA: TGCGCCAGCAGTAGATCGGGACACATGAATACCGGGGAGCTGTTTTTT.

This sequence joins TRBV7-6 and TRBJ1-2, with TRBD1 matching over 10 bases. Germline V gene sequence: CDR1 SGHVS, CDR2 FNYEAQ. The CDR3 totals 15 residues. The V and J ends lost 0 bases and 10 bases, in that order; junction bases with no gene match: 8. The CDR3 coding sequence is TGTGCCAGCAGCTTAGCTGGGGGGGACAGGGGATTCTACACCTTC. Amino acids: CASSLAGGDRGFYTF.

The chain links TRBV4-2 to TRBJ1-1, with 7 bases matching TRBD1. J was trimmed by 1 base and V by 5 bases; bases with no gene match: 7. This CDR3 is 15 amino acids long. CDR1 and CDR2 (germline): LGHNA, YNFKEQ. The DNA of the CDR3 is TGTGCCAGCAGCTCAGGCGACAGGGCGAACACTGAAGCTTTCTTT. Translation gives CASSSGDRANTEAFF.